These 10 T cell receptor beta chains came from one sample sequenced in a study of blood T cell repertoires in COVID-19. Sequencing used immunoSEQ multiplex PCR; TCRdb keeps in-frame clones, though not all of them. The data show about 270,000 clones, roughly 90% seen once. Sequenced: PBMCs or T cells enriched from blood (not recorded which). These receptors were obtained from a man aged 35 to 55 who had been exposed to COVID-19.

CDR3 loop: CASSPRGSPSGANVLTF. CDR3 sequence (DNA): TGTGCCAGCAGTCCACGGGGGTCACCCTCTGGGGCCAACGTCCTGACTTTC. The J gene is TRBJ2-6, the V gene TRBV6-6, with TRBD2 as a possible D gene (6 bases). V gave up 5 bases and J gave up 0 bases, with 14 bases separating them. Per the germline V gene, CDR1 is MNHNY and CDR2 is SVGAGI (reference sequence). This CDR3 has 17 residues.

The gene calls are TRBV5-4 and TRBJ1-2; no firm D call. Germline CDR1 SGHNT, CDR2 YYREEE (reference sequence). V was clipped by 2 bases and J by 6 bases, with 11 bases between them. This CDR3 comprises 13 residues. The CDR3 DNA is TGTGCCAGCAGCTTAAATAGAGGCGATGGCTACACCTTC. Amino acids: CASSLNRGDGYTF.

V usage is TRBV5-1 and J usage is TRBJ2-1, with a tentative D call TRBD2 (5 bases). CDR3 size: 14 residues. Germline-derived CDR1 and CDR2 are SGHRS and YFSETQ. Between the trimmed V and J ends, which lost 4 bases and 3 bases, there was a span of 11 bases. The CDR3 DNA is TGCGCCAGCAGCCTACCCGGACTCTACAATGAGCAGTTCTTC. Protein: CASSLPGLYNEQFF.

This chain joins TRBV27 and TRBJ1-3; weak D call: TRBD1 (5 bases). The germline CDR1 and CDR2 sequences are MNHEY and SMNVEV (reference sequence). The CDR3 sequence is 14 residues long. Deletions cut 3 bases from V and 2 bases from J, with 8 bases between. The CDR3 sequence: CASSFRGAGNTIYF. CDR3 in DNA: TGTGCCAGCAGTTTTCGGGGGGCTGGAAACACCATATATTTT.

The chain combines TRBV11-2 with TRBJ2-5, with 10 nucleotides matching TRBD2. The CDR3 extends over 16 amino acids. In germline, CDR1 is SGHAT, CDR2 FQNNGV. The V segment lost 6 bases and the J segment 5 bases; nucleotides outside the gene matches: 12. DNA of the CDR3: TGTGCCAGCAGGGGTAGAGGACTAGCGGACGCGGAGACCCAGTACTTC. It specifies CASRGRGLADAETQYF.

The CDR3 loop is CASSSEGGSYEQYF. CDR3 coding DNA: TGTGCCAGCAGTTCGGAGGGAGGGTCGTACGAGCAGTACTTC. The chain couples TRBV27 to TRBJ2-7, with 7 nucleotides matching TRBD2. The J segment lost 4 bases and the V segment lost 4 bases, leaving 7 bases of the junction unmatched. This CDR3 contains 14 residues. The germline gives CDR1 MNHEY, CDR2 SMNVEV (reference sequence).

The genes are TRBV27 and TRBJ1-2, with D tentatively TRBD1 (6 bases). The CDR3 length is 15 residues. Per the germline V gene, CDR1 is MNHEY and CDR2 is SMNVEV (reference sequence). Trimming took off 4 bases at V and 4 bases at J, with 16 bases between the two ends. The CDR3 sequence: CASSSLQGKGYGYTF. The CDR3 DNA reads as TGTGCCAGCAGTTCCCTACAGGGTAAAGGCTATGGCTACACCTTC.

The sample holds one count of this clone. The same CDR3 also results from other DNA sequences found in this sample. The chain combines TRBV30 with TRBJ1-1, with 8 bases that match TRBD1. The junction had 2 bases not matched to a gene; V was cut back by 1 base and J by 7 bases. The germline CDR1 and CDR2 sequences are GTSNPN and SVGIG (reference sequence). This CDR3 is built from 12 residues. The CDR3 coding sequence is TGTGCCTGGAGTGAGGACAGGGTTGAAGCTTTCTTT. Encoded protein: CAWSEDRVEAFF.

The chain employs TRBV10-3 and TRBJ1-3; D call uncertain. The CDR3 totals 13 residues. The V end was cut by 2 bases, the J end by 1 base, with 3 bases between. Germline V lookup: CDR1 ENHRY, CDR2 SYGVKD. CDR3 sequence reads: CAISEPSGNTIYF. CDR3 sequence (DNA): TGTGCCATCAGTGAGCCTTCTGGAAACACCATATATTTT.

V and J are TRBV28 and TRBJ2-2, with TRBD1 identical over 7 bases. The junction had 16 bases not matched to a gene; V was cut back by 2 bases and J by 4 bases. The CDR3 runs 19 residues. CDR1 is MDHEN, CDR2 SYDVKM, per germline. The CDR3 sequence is CASSLGGASLGGPTGELFF. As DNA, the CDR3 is TGTGCCAGCAGTTTAGGTGGGGCTAGCTTAGGGGGCCCCACCGGGGAGCTGTTTTTT.